Given below is one TCR beta chain in context. The antigen remains unidentified. TCRdb keeps only in-frame clones here, not all; method: immunoSEQ multiplex PCR. The profile shows under 20,000 clones, around nine tenths of them singletons. The CDR3 length is 13 residues. The V segment lost 7 bases and the J segment 4 bases; nucleotides outside the gene matches: 1. Germline V gene lookup returns CDR1 SEHNR and CDR2 FQNEAQ (reference sequence). This record belongs to a study of T cells in localized non-small cell lung cancer. Overall study findings and caveats: Only one tumor region was sequenced, so heterogeneity remains possible. Higher T cell density in the blood was associated with longer overall survival, whereas higher adjacent-lung clonality associated with shorter survival. Uninvolved adjacent lung had more T cell clonality than any other tissue, topping tumor.

This TCR was sampled from a male donor aged 60 or older with stage I squamous cell lung carcinoma. This specimen was peripheral blood, taken before any cancer treatment. This sequence joins TRBV7-9 and TRBJ2-1; 10 bases are shared with TRBD2. The CDR3 coding sequence is TGTGCCAGCACTAGCGGGAGTTACAATGAGCAGTTCTTC. Its protein is CASTSGSYNEQFF. Based on the CDR3 plus reference TRBV7-9 and TRBJ2-1, the full variable domain is DTGVSQNPRHKITKRGQNVTFRCDPISEHNRLYWYRQTLGQGPEFLTYFQNEAQLEKSRLLSDRFSAERPKGSFSTLEIQRTEQGDSAMYLCASTSGSYNEQFFGPGTRLTVL.